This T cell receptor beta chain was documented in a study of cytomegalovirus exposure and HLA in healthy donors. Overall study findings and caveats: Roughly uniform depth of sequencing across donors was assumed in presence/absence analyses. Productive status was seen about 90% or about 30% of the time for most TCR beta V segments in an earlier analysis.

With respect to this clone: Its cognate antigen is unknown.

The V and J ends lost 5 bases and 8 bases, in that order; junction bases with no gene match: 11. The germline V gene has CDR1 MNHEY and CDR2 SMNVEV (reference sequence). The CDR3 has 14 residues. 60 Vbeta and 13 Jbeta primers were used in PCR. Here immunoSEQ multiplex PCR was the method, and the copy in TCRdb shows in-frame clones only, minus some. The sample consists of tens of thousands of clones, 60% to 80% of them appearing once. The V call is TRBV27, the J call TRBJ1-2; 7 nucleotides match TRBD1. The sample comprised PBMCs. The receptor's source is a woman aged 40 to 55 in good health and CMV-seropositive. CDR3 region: CASSSRSNRGGYTF. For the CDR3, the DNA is TGTGCCAGCAGTAGCCGGTCGAACAGGGGAGGCTACACCTTC.